The clone carrying this T cell receptor beta chain was recorded at least ten times. The antigen is undetermined. Using a J-beta primer mix together with a sample-barcoded 5' primer, a second PCR was run for roughly 7 to 12 cycles. TCRdb fed the 5' RACE reads into MiXCR, producing one record per CDR3 protein. The sample has 650,000 to 800,000 distinct CDR3 sequences, roughly half seen once. These data belong to a study of blood T cells in healthy people across ages. Study findings and constraints: There was a strong correlation between TCR beta diversity and naive T cell percentage. Without sorted subsets, naive and antigen-experienced compartments could not be conclusively compared.

The CDR3 has 14 residues. V lost 4 bases, J lost 2 bases, and 5 bases stayed unmatched. Germline CDR1 and CDR2: SGDLS and YYNGEE. The specimen was blood. This TCR was sampled from a woman of 80 years or more in good health. The chain is built from TRBV9 and TRBJ2-7; the match to TRBD2 covers 8 bases. The CDR3 region has the DNA TGTGCCAGCAGCCCGGGACTAGGGCCCTACGAGCAGTACTTC. This codes for CASSPGLGPYEQYF.